These 7 T cell receptor beta chains originate from one sample sequenced in a study of shared clonotypes between healthy human individuals. Produced via immunoSEQ multiplex PCR; TCRdb's table is partial and in-frame only. The sample holds about 1 million clones, 70% to 80% seen once. Source material: memory CD4+ T cells from PBMCs. Subset noted: CD45RA-negative fraction. Every receptor here comes from a man in his late teens or twenties in good health. Some clones in this sample may be carry-over from other donors' samples.

The genes are TRBV10-1 and TRBJ1-2; no clear D gene. The CDR3 is 13 residues long. V was cut by 3 bases and J by 3 bases, with 8 bases left in between. Germline-derived CDR1 and CDR2 are WNHNN and SYGVQD (reference sequence). For the CDR3, the DNA is TGCGCCAGCAGTGAAGACACCTACTATGGCTACACCTTC. Protein sequence: CASSEDTYYGYTF.

The rearrangement links TRBV28 to TRBJ2-7; D not certain. Trimming stripped 6 bases from V and 4 bases from J, with 16 bases between. Germline V lookup: CDR1 MDHEN, CDR2 SYDVKM. The CDR3 is 14 residues long. The CDR3 bases are TGTGCCAGCAGCTCCGGGTCTACGAGGTACGAGCAGTACTTC. Protein: CASSSGSTRYEQYF.

Only one count was recorded for this clone. The chain uses TRBV5-1 and TRBJ1-1, with a tentative D call TRBD1 (5 bases). The CDR3 has 16 residues. Germline V gives CDR1 SGHRS, CDR2 YFSETQ. V dropped 3 bases and J dropped 1 base, with 16 bases sitting between them. The CDR3 reads CASSYSTGTGNTEAFF. Written as DNA, the CDR3 is TGCGCCAGCAGCTATTCAACCGGGACGGGGAACACTGAAGCTTTCTTT.

The chain employs TRBV4-1 and TRBJ1-5; 9 positions agree with TRBD1. The CDR3 has 15 amino acids. Per the germline V gene, CDR1 is MGHRA and CDR2 is YSYEKL. The trim removed 3 bases at V and 7 bases at J, leaving 7 bases unmatched. The CDR3 DNA reads TGCGCCAGCAGCCATGACACAGGGGGCGGCCAGCCCCAGCATTTT. Its translation is CASSHDTGGGQPQHF.

This rearrangement joins TRBV9 to TRBJ2-1; D tentatively fits TRBD1 or TRBD2 (6 bases each). This CDR3 comprises 16 residues. Per germline, CDR1 SGDLS and CDR2 YYNGEE. Trimming took 0 bases from V and 9 from J, leaving 19 bases between them. The CDR3 DNA sequence: TGTGCCAGCAGCGTAGTGGCGGGACAATCAATCACTGAGCAGTTCTTC. Its protein is CASSVVAGQSITEQFF.

This clone occurred once. J is TRBJ2-1 and V is TRBV12-5; weak D call: TRBD1 (5 bases). Germline CDR1 and CDR2: LGHNT and FRNRAP. Deletions cut 1 base from V and 1 base from J, with 8 bases between. This CDR3 spans 15 amino acids. CDR3 sequence: CASGLGRASYNEQFF. The CDR3 coding sequence is TGTGCTAGTGGTTTGGGCAGGGCTTCCTACAATGAGCAGTTCTTC. Full variable domain (rest looked up from reference TRBV12-5 and TRBJ2-1): DARVTQTPRHKVTEMGQEVTMRCQPILGHNTVFWYRQTMMQGLELLAYFRNRAPLDDSGMPKDRFSAEMPDATLATLKIQPSEPRDSAVYFCASGLGRASYNEQFFGPGTRLTVL.

The chain combines TRBV2 with TRBJ2-5; maybe TRBD2 (5 bases). CDR3 length: 15 residues. Trimming removed 8 bases at V and 2 bases at J, with 18 bases between. CDR1 and CDR2 (germline): SNHLY, FYNNEI. CDR3 amino acids: CASRRTYLTQETQYF. The CDR3 DNA sequence: TGTGCCAGCCGAAGGACTTATTTGACGCAAGAGACCCAGTACTTC.